This T cell receptor (beta chain) was observed in a study of preoperative IRX-2 immunotherapy in early breast cancer. This sample's treatment: preoperative locoregional IRX-2 cytokine immunotherapy. Samples came from a phase Ib trial of preoperative locoregional IRX-2 cytokine immunotherapy. This CDR3 is 13 amino acids long. The germline V and J ends were trimmed by 1 base and 10 bases, with 11 bases remaining between them. Per germline, CDR1 MGHDK and CDR2 SYGVNS. Sequencing used immunoSEQ multiplex PCR; TCRdb keeps in-frame clones, though not all of them. The sample shows 24,000 or so clones, 70% to 90% of them seen only once.

This sample comprised tumor tissue, obtained after IRX-2 immunotherapy. This TCR derives from a human donor with breast cancer. This sequence joins TRBV25-1 and TRBJ2-1, with D maybe TRBD2 (5 bases). The CDR3 DNA reads as TGTGCCAGCAGTGAATGGGAGATTAGGGAGCAGTTCTTC. It translates to CASSEWEIREQFF.